This TCR beta chain originates from a study of T cells in Graves' hyperthyroidism and ophthalmopathy. The length of the CDR3 is 18 residues. Germline V gene data show CDR1 as MDHEN and CDR2 as SYDVKM. Trimming removed 1 base from V and 4 bases from J, with 20 bases in between. At least ten counts were recorded for this clonotype. Template material for amplifying TCR beta CDR3 regions consisted of RNA transcripts. The HTBI set primed first-round TCR CDR3 RT-PCR. TCRdb re-called the multiplex PCR reads through MiXCR, storing one row per CDR3 protein. Here the sample spans 250,000 to 400,000 distinct CDR3 sequences, roughly 13% being singletons.

Sequencing input: blood. This sequence was found in a woman between 40 and 50 years old with Graves' ophthalmopathy. The gene calls are TRBV28 and TRBJ1-3, with a weak D call TRBD1 (6 bases). CDR3 sequence: CASSLLTGRTTEGNTIYF. As DNA, the CDR3 is TGTGCCAGCAGTTTATTAACAGGGAGGACCACTGAGGGAAACACCATATATTTT.